What follows describes a single T cell receptor (beta chain). This CDR3 is built from 15 residues. The germline V gene encodes CDR1 SGHVS and CDR2 FQNEAQ. V shed 6 bases and J shed 2 bases, with 16 bases lying between them. Sequencing was performed with immunoSEQ multiplex PCR; in TCRdb, only in-frame clones are kept and a portion is missing. The top ten hold about 0.39% of the sample, which has about 80,000 clones, about 94% seen once. The data were taken from a study of technical replicates of blood from a few donors. The material sequenced was T cells isolated from PBMCs. The clonotype comes from a human donor in good health. The J gene is TRBJ2-5, the V gene TRBV7-8; D gene unclear. Here the CDR3 DNA reads TGTGCCAGCAGTTTAATAGGCGGATCACAAGAGACCCAGTACTTC. It yields the protein CASSLIGGSQETQYF.